The 31 T cell receptor beta chains presented below share a single source sample, sequenced in a study of neurological immune-mediated disorders. One entry per CDR3 protein results from TCRdb running MiXCR on the 5' RACE reads. The sample lists about 120,000 distinct CDR3 sequences, roughly 3.2% seen once, with over 1% in the top ten. Input material: PBMCs. Receptors originate from a woman aged 25 to 39 with multiple sclerosis.

This clonotype has just one count. This chain links TRBV11-2 with TRBJ2-3, with TRBD1 identical over 7 bases. CDR1 and CDR2 (germline): SGHAT, FQNNGV. The ends lost 5 bases at V and 6 bases at J; junction bases unmatched: 11. The CDR3 totals 15 residues. CDR3 sequence reads: CASSTEGQWGDTQYF. The DNA for the CDR3 is TGTGCCAGCAGCACCGAGGGACAGTGGGGGGATACGCAGTATTTT.

This clonotype was recorded many times. The chain carries TRBV15 and TRBJ2-2; no clear D gene. The CDR3 is 12 amino acids. Trimming pared 3 bases from V and 3 bases from J, leaving 2 bases between. Per the germline V gene, CDR1 is LNHNV and CDR2 is YYDKDF (reference sequence). The CDR3: CATSRDTGELFF. CDR3 DNA sequence: TGTGCCACCAGCAGGGACACCGGGGAGCTGTTTTTT.

The chain employs TRBV5-5 and TRBJ1-4; no clear D gene. V was shortened by 1 base and J by 7 bases, with 14 bases between the two germline ends. The germline V gene encodes CDR1 SGHKS and CDR2 YYEKEE (reference sequence). The length of the CDR3 is 15 residues. The CDR3, as DNA: TGTGCCAGCAGCTTGTTAGGAGATCCTGGTGAAAAACTGTTTTTT. Its translation is CASSLLGDPGEKLFF.

This clonotype was found many times. This chain joins TRBV4-1 and TRBJ2-5; no definite D call. Trimming took 0 bases from V and 5 from J, leaving 10 bases between them. This CDR3 contains 14 residues. Germline CDR1 is MGHRA and CDR2 is YSYEKL. This CDR3 reads CASSQELGRETQYF. The CDR3 nucleotides are TGCGCCAGCAGCCAAGAGCTGGGCCGGGAGACCCAGTACTTC.

This clonotype was seen repeatedly, ten times or more. This chain links TRBV7-8 with TRBJ1-4, with D possibly matching TRBD1 (5 bases). V was shortened by 5 bases and J by 5 bases, with 12 bases between the two germline ends. This CDR3 is built from 14 residues. From germline, CDR1 is SGHVS and CDR2 FQNEAQ. The DNA of the CDR3 is TGTGCCAGCAGCCGGAGACAGTTAAATGAAAAACTGTTTTTT. This sequence encodes CASSRRQLNEKLFF.

At least ten counts were recorded for this clonotype. The CDR3 coding sequence is TGTGCCAGCACCCTCTCCTCTGGAAACACCATATATTTT. Its protein product is CASTLSSGNTIYF. The rearrangement joins TRBV3-1 to TRBJ1-3, with D hard to call. V shed 7 bases and J shed 0 bases, with 7 bases lying between them. This CDR3 spans 13 amino acids. Germline lookup yields CDR1 LGHDT and CDR2 YNNKEL (reference sequence).

Many counts were recorded for this clonotype. The chain carries TRBV6-2 or TRBV6-3 and TRBJ2-3, with no clear D. Germline values: CDR1 MNHEY, CDR2 SVGEGT. Trimming left V 6 bases short and J 0 bases short, with 13 bases between. The length of the CDR3 is 15 residues. The CDR3 region has the DNA TGTGCCAGCAGATTGACACAGCCTAGCACAGATACGCAGTATTTT. Translated: CASRLTQPSTDTQYF.

This clonotype was observed a handful of times. Just one base apart from a much larger clone, this may be a read error. The chain couples TRBV3-1 to TRBJ2-1, with TRBD1 matching 10 bases. There are 12 residues in the CDR3. The V gene end was trimmed by 7 bases and the J gene end by 7 bases; junction bases not matched to a gene: 1. Germline values: CDR1 LGHDT, CDR2 YNNKEL (reference sequence). The CDR3 here is CASKDRGNEQFF. The CDR3 DNA reads TGTGCCAGCAAGGACAGGGGGAATGAGCAGTTCTTC.

This clonotype was observed at least ten times. V is TRBV27 and J is TRBJ2-1, with D unresolved. The V and J ends lost 5 bases and 3 bases respectively, with 11 bases between them. The CDR3 extends over 14 amino acids. In germline, CDR1 is MNHEY, CDR2 SMNVEV (reference sequence). The CDR3 DNA is TGTGCCAGCAGTGCCAGCGTGAACTACAATGAGCAGTTCTTC. It specifies CASSASVNYNEQFF.

This clonotype came up many times. This rearrangement joins TRBV6-2 or TRBV6-3 to TRBJ2-2; perhaps TRBD1 as D (6 bases). Germline V lookup: CDR1 MNHEY, CDR2 SVGEGT. The CDR3 contains 14 residues. The germline V and J ends were trimmed by 2 bases and 7 bases, with 11 bases remaining between them. Here the CDR3 reads CASSYLQGIGELFF. The CDR3 DNA reads TGTGCCAGCAGTTACCTACAGGGTATCGGGGAGCTGTTTTTT.

The J gene is TRBJ2-5, the V gene TRBV20-1, with 8 bases aligning to TRBD1. The CDR3 has 14 residues. Germline V gene sequence: CDR1 DFQATT, CDR2 SNEGSKA (reference sequence). The junction had 11 bases not matched to a gene; V was cut back by 3 bases and J by 8 bases. This chain's CDR3 is CSASPRGHGYTQYF. CDR3 nucleotide sequence: TGCAGTGCTAGTCCCAGGGGGCATGGGTATACCCAGTACTTC.

This clonotype appeared many times. The chain has TRBV5-1 and TRBJ1-2; the match to TRBD1 covers 7 bases. V was clipped by 2 bases and J by 3 bases; unmatched bases: 7. Germline-derived CDR1 and CDR2 are SGHRS and YFSETQ. CDR3 length: 15 amino acids. Here the CDR3 reads CASSLPAGGHYGYTF. CDR3 coding DNA: TGCGCCAGCAGCTTACCCGCAGGGGGACACTATGGCTACACCTTC.

The CDR3 nucleotides read TGCAGTGCGCCTAGTCTCGTGGAGTACAATGAGCAGTTCTTC. It codes for CSAPSLVEYNEQFF. The chain links TRBV20-1 to TRBJ2-1; the D is unclear. From germline, CDR1 is DFQATT and CDR2 SNEGSKA (reference sequence). Trimming removed 6 bases from V and 4 bases from J, with 16 bases in between. This CDR3 region has 14 residues.

In this sample, this clonotype turned up many times. The rearrangement uses TRBV27 and TRBJ2-1, with D unclear. Germline V gene lookup returns CDR1 MNHEY and CDR2 SMNVEV (reference sequence). This CDR3 has 13 amino acids. Trimming took 6 bases from V and 5 from J, leaving 11 bases between them. The DNA of the CDR3 is TGTGCCAGCAGCAACGGCGGTAACAATGAGCAGTTCTTC. This gives the protein CASSNGGNNEQFF.

This clonotype came up many times. This rearrangement joins TRBV20-1 to TRBJ2-1; TRBD1 might be the D (6 bases). The CDR3 is 14 amino acids. V lost 3 bases and J 7 bases, leaving 16 bases between the germline ends. Per the germline V gene, CDR1 is DFQATT and CDR2 is SNEGSKA (reference sequence). CDR3 sequence reads: CSASRTGRGNEQFF. The DNA for the CDR3 is TGCAGTGCTAGCCGAACAGGGAGAGGTAATGAGCAGTTCTTC.

Ten or more counts support this clonotype. The chain couples TRBV19 to TRBJ1-5; 7 bases agree with TRBD1. The CDR3 has 16 amino acids. The V segment lost 5 bases and the J segment 2 bases; nucleotides outside the gene matches: 9. Germline CDR1 and CDR2: LNHDA and SQIVND (reference sequence). CDR3: CASSWGTALGNQPQHF. The CDR3 nucleotides read TGTGCCAGTAGTTGGGGGACAGCTCTGGGCAATCAGCCCCAGCATTTT.

This clonotype occurred many times. This chain uses TRBV5-1 with TRBJ2-4; D is perhaps TRBD1 or TRBD2 (7 bases each). Germline V lookup: CDR1 SGHRS, CDR2 YFSETQ. The CDR3 extends over 14 amino acids. V gave up 3 bases and J gave up 5 bases, with 12 bases separating them. CDR3 sequence (DNA): TGCGCCAGCAGCTCGACAGGGAGGGAAAACATTCAGTACTTC. Encoded protein: CASSSTGRENIQYF.

This clonotype was counted a few times. The chain employs TRBV19 and TRBJ1-2; 7 nucleotides match TRBD1. The CDR3 length is 14 residues. In germline, CDR1 is LNHDA, CDR2 SQIVND (reference sequence). Trimming cost V 1 base and J 4 bases; bases outside gene matches: 3. The CDR3 spells CASSIAWDSYGYTF. CDR3 nucleotides: TGTGCCAGTAGTATAGCGTGGGACAGCTATGGCTACACCTTC.

The chain carries TRBV18 and TRBJ2-7; 8 nucleotides match TRBD1. The CDR3 has 14 residues. The germline V gene encodes CDR1 KGHSH and CDR2 LQKENI. Trimming at V came to 5 bases and at J to 6 bases, leaving 9 bases not matched to a gene. CDR3 in DNA: TGTGCCAGCTCATCTCGGACAGGGTCGGGCGAGCAGTACTTC. Translated, it gives CASSSRTGSGEQYF.

In this sample, this clonotype turned up many times. The chain is built from TRBV20-1 and TRBJ1-4; a weak D match, TRBD1 (5 bases). The length of the CDR3 is 13 residues. Germline V gene lookup returns CDR1 DFQATT and CDR2 SNEGSKA (reference sequence). With 4 bases removed from V and 6 bases from J, the gap between germline ends came to 12 bases. CDR3 amino acids: CSAIIQGHEKLFF. CDR3 nucleotide sequence: TGCAGTGCTATAATCCAGGGCCATGAAAAACTGTTTTTT.

For the CDR3, the DNA is TGTGCCAGCAGCCAGGACACGGTTAACACAGATACGCAGTATTTT. Encoded protein: CASSQDTVNTDTQYF. V and J are TRBV12-3 or TRBV12-4 and TRBJ2-3, with D possibly matching TRBD1 (5 bases). Trimming left V 6 bases short and J 2 bases short, with 15 bases between. CDR3 size: 15 residues.

This clonotype has a count of ten or more. V is TRBV7-2 and J is TRBJ2-2, with 7 bases matching TRBD1. In germline, CDR1 is SGHTA, CDR2 FQGNSA. The V and J ends lost 4 bases and 0 bases, in that order; junction bases with no gene match: 2. There are 15 residues in the CDR3. CDR3 sequence: CASSWDRSNTGELFF. Here the CDR3 DNA reads TGTGCCAGCAGCTGGGACAGATCGAACACCGGGGAGCTGTTTTTT.

This clonotype was observed many times. The chain carries TRBV5-1 and TRBJ2-3; 10 bases fit TRBD2. Looked up from germline, CDR1 is SGHRS and CDR2 is YFSETQ. The CDR3 is made up of 17 amino acids. J gave up 6 bases and V 1 base, and 11 bases lay outside the gene matches. This CDR3 reads CASSLRIAGGPRDTQYF. The DNA for the CDR3 is TGCGCCAGCAGCTTGAGAATAGCGGGAGGCCCTAGGGATACGCAGTATTTT. The entire variable domain, with the rest obtained from reference TRBV5-1 and TRBJ2-3, is as follows: KAGVTQTPRYLIKTRGQQVTLSCSPISGHRSVSWYQQTPGQGLQFLFEYFSETQRNKGNFPGRFSGRQFSNSRSEMNVSTLELGDSALYLCASSLRIAGGPRDTQYFGPGTRLTVL.

This clonotype was observed at least ten times. V usage is TRBV12-3 or TRBV12-4 and J usage is TRBJ2-2; 12 nucleotides line up with TRBD2. After removal of 3 bases from V and 7 bases from J, the junction contained 9 bases not matched to a gene. This CDR3 is 17 amino acids long. The CDR3 sequence: CASSFLTSGRIGGELFF. Written as DNA, the CDR3 is TGTGCCAGCAGTTTCTTGACTAGCGGGAGAATAGGCGGGGAGCTGTTTTTT.

This clonotype was counted only a few times. The rearrangement links TRBV5-1 to TRBJ2-1; 8 positions match TRBD2. V lost 5 bases, J lost 7 bases, and 11 bases stayed unmatched. CDR1 and CDR2 (germline): SGHRS, YFSETQ. The CDR3 loop spans 15 amino acids. The CDR3 here is CASRSTGTRSNEQFF. DNA of the CDR3: TGCGCCAGCAGGTCAACCGGGACTAGGAGTAATGAGCAGTTCTTC.

This clonotype was observed at least ten times. The chain carries TRBV7-9 and TRBJ1-1; TRBD1 aligns across 8 bases. The CDR3 length is 13 residues. From germline, CDR1 is SEHNR and CDR2 FQNEAQ (reference sequence). V shed 5 bases and J 3 bases; nucleotides not matched to a gene: 2. The CDR3 sequence is CASSHRGDTEAFF. CDR3 coding DNA: TGTGCCAGCAGCCACAGGGGGGACACTGAAGCTTTCTTT.

V is TRBV7-2 and J is TRBJ2-3; a possible D gene is TRBD1 (5 bases). The germline gives CDR1 SGHTA, CDR2 FQGNSA. V was shortened by 2 bases and J by 0 bases, with 9 bases between the two germline ends. The CDR3 spans 15 residues. CDR3 protein: CASSLTGSSTDTQYF. Written as DNA, the CDR3 is TGTGCCAGCAGCTTAACAGGATCTAGCACAGATACGCAGTATTTT.

V and J are TRBV7-2 and TRBJ2-5, with D hard to call. Trimming removed 5 bases from V and 5 bases from J, with 9 bases in between. In germline, CDR1 is SGHTA, CDR2 FQGNSA. The CDR3 contains 12 residues. The CDR3 DNA reads as TGTGCCAGCAGCCTTGCCCCGGAGACCCAGTACTTC. It specifies CASSLAPETQYF.

This clonotype has a count of ten or more. The chain has TRBV5-6 and TRBJ2-1; 8 nucleotides align to TRBD2. With 7 bases clipped from V and 5 bases from J, the junction kept 8 bases outside the gene matches. The length of the CDR3 is 14 residues. CDR1 is SGHDT, CDR2 YYEEEE, per germline. In DNA form, the CDR3 reads TGTGCCAGCCGATTCACACTAGCGGACAATGAGCAGTTCTTC. Residues: CASRFTLADNEQFF.

This clonotype occurred a few times. Just one base apart from a much larger clone, this may be a read error. The chain recombines TRBV20-1 with TRBJ1-5; the D gene is possibly TRBD1 (6 bases). The CDR3 is made up of 15 amino acids. CDR1 DFQATT and CDR2 SNEGSKA come from the germline V gene (reference sequence). The DNA for the CDR3 is TGCAGTGCTAGTATAGGGGGACGGTTTAATCAGCACCAGCATTTT. It translates to CSASIGGRFNQHQHF.

The table lists this clonotype with many counts. The chain carries TRBV6-5 and TRBJ2-5; no definite D call. The CDR3 totals 14 residues. The V and J ends lost 7 bases and 4 bases respectively, with 16 bases between them. Looked up from germline, CDR1 is MNHEY and CDR2 is SVGAGI. DNA for the CDR3: TGTGCCAGCAAAGGGATCGGGTTCCCAGAGACCCAGTACTTC. As protein: CASKGIGFPETQYF.